The clone carrying this T cell receptor beta chain has a single count. Its specificity is unknown. This sample was included in a study of beta chain features in type 1 diabetes. At the level of the study: Age, gender, cell numbers and subset yield matched between patients and controls.

Findings and caveats of the study: The question of HLA type influencing TCRB rearrangement was one that remained unresolved here. All four CD4+ subsets of Type 1 diabetes patients contained TCRB CDR3s that were moderately but significantly shorter. Type 1 diabetes patients had fewer VDJ junction insertions and more deletions.

The CDR3 has 14 residues. Trimming took off 2 bases at V and 0 bases at J, with 11 bases between the two ends. Germline assignment: CDR1 GTSNPN and CDR2 SVGIG (reference sequence). The study reverse transcribed the entire isolated RNA, so it sequenced expressed TCRB transcripts. An average about 3.8 million reads came from naive, central memory and regulatory T cell samples. Clones were read by immunoSEQ multiplex PCR, and TCRdb kept only the in-frame ones, dropping some. The sample includes around 160,000 clones, roughly 60% of them seen just once. The sample was naive CD4+ T cells from blood. This receptor was obtained from a man aged 25 to 40 with type 1 diabetes. The V gene is TRBV30, the J gene TRBJ2-7; a weak D match, TRBD1 (6 bases). CDR3 nucleotide sequence: TGTGCCTGGAGTACCAGGGACAACTCCTACGAGCAGTACTTC. Translating gives CAWSTRDNSYEQYF.